Included here is one T cell receptor beta chain sequence, with context. The CDR3 runs 13 residues. V lost 4 bases to trimming and J lost 3 bases, with 9 bases between them. Germline CDR1 and CDR2: MNHNS and SASEGT. Data came from immunoSEQ multiplex PCR; TCRdb stores just in-frame clones and leaves some out. The table includes more than 65,000 clones, under 95% detected once. This sample is drawn from a study of T cell changes during pregnancy in multiple sclerosis. The starting material was CD4+ T cells from peripheral blood mononuclear cells, obtained before pregnancy. The receptor was derived from a female donor with multiple sclerosis, enrolled in a pregnancy study. The chain employs TRBV6-1 and TRBJ1-1; D may be TRBD1 (6 bases). This CDR3 is CASSVYRDTEAFF. DNA for the CDR3: TGTGCCAGCAGTGTTTACAGGGACACTGAAGCTTTCTTT.